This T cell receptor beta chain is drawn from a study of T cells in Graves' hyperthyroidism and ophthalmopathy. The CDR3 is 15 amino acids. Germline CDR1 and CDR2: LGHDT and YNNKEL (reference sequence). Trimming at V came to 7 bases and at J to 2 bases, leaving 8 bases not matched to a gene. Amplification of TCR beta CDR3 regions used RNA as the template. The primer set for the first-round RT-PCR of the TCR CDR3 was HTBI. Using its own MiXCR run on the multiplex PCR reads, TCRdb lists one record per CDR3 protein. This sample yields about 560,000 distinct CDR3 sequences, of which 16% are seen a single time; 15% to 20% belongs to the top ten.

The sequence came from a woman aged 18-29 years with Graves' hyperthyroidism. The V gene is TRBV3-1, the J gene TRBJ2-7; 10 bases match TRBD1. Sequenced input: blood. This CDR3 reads CASTRTGTGAYEQYF. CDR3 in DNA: TGTGCCAGCACCCGGACAGGGACAGGGGCCTACGAGCAGTACTTC.